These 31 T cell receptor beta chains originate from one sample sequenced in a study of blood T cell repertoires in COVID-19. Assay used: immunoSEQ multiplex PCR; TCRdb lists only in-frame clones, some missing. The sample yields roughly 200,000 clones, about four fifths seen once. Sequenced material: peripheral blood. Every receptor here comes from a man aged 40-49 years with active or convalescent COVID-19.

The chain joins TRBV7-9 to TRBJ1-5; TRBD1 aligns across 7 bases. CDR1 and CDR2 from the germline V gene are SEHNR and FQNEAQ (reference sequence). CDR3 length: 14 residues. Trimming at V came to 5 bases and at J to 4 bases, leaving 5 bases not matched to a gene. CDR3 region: CASSPGQFNQPQHF. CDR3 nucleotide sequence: TGTGCCAGCAGCCCGGGACAGTTTAATCAGCCCCAGCATTTT.

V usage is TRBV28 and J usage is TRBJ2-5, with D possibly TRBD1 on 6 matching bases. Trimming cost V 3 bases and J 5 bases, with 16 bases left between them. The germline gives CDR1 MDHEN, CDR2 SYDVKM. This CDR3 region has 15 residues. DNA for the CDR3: TGTGCCAGCAGTTTTACGCAGGGGCCGGGGGAGACCCAGTACTTC. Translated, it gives CASSFTQGPGETQYF. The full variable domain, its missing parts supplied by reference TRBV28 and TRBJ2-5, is DVKVTQSSRYLVKRTGEKVFLECVQDMDHENMFWYRQDPGLGLRLIYFSYDVKMKEKGDIPEGYSVSREKKERFSLILESASTNQTSMYLCASSFTQGPGETQYFGPGTRLLVL.

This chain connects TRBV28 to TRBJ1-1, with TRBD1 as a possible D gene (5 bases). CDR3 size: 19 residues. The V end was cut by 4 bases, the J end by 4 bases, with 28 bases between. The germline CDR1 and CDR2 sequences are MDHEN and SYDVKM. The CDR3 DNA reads TGTGCCAGCAGTTCCTGGGCGGGAAATCTTGCGGGGCCGAGCACTGAAGCTTTCTTT. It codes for CASSSWAGNLAGPSTEAFF.

CDR3 protein: CASSPPGQGAQEQYF. The DNA for the CDR3 is TGTGCCAGCTCACCACCGGGACAGGGGGCGCAAGAGCAGTACTTC. The J gene is TRBJ2-7, the V gene TRBV18; TRBD1 matches at 12 bases. The CDR3 is 15 amino acids. From germline, CDR1 is KGHSH and CDR2 LQKENI. Trimming at V came to 0 bases and at J to 7 bases, leaving 4 bases not matched to a gene. The full variable domain, completed using reference TRBV18 and TRBJ2-7, is NAGVMQNPRHLVRRRGQEARLRCSPMKGHSHVYWYRQLPEEGLKFMVYLQKENIIDESGMPKERFSAEFPKEGPSILRIQQVVRGDSAAYFCASSPPGQGAQEQYFGPGTRLTVT.

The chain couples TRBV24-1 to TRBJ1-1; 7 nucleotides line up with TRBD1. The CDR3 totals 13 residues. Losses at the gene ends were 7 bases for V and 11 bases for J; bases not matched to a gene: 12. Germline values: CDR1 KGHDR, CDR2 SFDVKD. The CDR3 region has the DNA TGTGCCACCAGCGACACAGGGGCCACTGGGGCTTTCTTT. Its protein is CATSDTGATGAFF.

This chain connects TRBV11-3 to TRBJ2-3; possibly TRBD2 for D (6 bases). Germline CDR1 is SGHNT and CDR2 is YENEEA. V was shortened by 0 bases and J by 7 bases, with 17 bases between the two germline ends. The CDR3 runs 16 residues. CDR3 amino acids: CASSLDFGQGLHTQYF. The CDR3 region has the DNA TGTGCCAGCAGCTTAGATTTTGGCCAGGGACTCCATACGCAGTATTTT.

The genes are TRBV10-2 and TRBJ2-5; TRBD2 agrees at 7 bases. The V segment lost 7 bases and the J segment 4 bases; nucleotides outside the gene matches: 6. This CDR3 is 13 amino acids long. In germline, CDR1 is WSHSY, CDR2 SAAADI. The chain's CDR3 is CASTGTTRETQYF. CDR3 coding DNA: TGCGCCAGCACCGGGACTACGCGAGAGACCCAGTACTTC.

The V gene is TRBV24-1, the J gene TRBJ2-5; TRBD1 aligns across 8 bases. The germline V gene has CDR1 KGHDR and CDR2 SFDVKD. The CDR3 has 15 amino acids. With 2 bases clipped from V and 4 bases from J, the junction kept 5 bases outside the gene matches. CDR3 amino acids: CATSDSQGAGETQYF. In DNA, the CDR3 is TGTGCCACCAGTGATTCCCAGGGGGCGGGAGAGACCCAGTACTTC.

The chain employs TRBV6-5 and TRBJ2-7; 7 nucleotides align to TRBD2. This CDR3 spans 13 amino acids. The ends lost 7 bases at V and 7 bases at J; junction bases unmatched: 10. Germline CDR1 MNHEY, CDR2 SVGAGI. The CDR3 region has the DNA TGTGCCAGCATGGGAGGGGCACCGCGGGAGCAGTACTTC. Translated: CASMGGAPREQYF.

In DNA, the CDR3 is TGTGCCAGCAGCTTGATTTGGACAGACGATTCACCCCTCCACTTT. It specifies CASSLIWTDDSPLHF. This sequence joins TRBV5-5 and TRBJ1-6; D perhaps matches TRBD1 (6 bases). This CDR3 spans 15 amino acids. Trimming stripped 1 base from V and 8 bases from J, with 13 bases between. Germline CDR1 reads SGHKS; CDR2 reads YYEKEE (reference sequence).

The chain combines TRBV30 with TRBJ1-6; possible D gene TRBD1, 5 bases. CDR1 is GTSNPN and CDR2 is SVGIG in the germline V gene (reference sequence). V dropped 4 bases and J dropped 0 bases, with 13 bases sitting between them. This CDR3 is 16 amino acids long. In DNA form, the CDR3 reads TGTGCCTGGAACATACAGGAGAGCTCCTATAATTCACCCCTCCACTTT. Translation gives CAWNIQESSYNSPLHF.

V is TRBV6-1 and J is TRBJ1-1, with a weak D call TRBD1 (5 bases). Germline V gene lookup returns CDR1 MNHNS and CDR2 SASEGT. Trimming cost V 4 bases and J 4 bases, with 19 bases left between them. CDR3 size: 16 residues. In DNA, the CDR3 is TGTGCCAGCAGTGGAATATTCGGGGGGTTTGGCACTGAAGCTTTCTTT. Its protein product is CASSGIFGGFGTEAFF.

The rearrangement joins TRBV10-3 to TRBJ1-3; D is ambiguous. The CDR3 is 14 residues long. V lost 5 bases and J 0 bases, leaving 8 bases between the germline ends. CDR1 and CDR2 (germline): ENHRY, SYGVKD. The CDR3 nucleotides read TGTGCCATCAGTCCTCGCGACTCTGGAAACACCATATATTTT. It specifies CAISPRDSGNTIYF.

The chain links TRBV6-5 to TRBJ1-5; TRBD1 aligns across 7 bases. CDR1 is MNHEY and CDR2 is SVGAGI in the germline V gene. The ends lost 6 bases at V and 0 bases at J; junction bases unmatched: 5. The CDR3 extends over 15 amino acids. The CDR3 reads CASRVGTDSNQPQHF. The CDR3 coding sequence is TGTGCCAGCAGAGTCGGGACAGATAGCAATCAGCCCCAGCATTTT.

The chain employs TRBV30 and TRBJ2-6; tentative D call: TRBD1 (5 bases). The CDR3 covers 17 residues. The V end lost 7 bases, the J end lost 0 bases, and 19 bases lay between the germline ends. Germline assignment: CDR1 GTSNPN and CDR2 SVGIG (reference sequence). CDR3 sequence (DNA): TGTGCCTCCTCTACGACAGAAAAAGACTCTGGGGCCAACGTCCTGACTTTC. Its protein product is CASSTTEKDSGANVLTF.

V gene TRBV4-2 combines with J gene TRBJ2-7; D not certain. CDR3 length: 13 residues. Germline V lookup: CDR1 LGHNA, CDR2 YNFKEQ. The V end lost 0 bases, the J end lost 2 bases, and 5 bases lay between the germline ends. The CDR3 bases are TGTGCCAGCAGCCAAGAAACTCCCTACGAGCAGTACTTC. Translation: CASSQETPYEQYF.

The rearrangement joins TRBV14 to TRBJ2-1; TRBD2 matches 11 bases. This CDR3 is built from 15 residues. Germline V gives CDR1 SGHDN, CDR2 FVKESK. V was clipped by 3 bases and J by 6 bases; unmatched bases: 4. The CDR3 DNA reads TGTGCCAGCAGCCAGGGACTAGCGGTGGGCAATGAGCAGTTCTTC. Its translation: CASSQGLAVGNEQFF.

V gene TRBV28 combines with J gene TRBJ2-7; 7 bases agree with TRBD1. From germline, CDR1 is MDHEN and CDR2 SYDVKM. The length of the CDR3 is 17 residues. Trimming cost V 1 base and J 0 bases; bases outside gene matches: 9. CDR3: CASSLFSGTANSYEQYF. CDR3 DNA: TGTGCCAGCAGTTTATTTTCCGGGACAGCGAACTCCTACGAGCAGTACTTC.

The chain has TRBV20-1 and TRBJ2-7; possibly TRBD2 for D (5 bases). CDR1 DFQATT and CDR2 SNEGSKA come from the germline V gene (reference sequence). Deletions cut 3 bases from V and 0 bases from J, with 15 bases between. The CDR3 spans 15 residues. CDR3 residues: CSASFTGGSSYEQYF. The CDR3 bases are TGCAGTGCTAGTTTCACCGGAGGATCCTCCTACGAGCAGTACTTC.

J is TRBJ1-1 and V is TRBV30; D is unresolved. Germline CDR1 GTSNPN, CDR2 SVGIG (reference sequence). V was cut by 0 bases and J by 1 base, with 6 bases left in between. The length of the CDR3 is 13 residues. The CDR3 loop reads CAWSVEGNTEAFF. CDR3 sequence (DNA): TGTGCCTGGAGTGTAGAGGGGAACACTGAAGCTTTCTTT. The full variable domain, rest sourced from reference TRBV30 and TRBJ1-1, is SQTIHQWPATLVQPVGSPLSLECTVEGTSNPNLYWYRQAAGRGLQLLFYSVGIGQISSEVPQNLSASRPQDRQFILSSKKLLLSDSGFYLCAWSVEGNTEAFFGQGTRLTVV.

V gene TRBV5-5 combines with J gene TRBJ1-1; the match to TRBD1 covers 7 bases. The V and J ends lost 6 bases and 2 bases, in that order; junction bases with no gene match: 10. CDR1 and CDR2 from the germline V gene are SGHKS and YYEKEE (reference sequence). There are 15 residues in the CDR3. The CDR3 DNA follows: TGTGCCAGCATACTATCAGGGGGGAGAAACACTGAAGCTTTCTTT. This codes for CASILSGGRNTEAFF. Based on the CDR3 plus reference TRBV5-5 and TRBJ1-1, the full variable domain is DAGVTQSPTHLIKTRGQQVTLRCSPISGHKSVSWYQQVLGQGPQFIFQYYEKEERGRGNFPDRFSARQFPNYSSELNVNALLLGDSALYLCASILSGGRNTEAFFGQGTRLTVV.

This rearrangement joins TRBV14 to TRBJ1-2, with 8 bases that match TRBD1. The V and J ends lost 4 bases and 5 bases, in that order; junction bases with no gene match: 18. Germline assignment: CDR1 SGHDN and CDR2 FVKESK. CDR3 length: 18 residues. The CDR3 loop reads CASSPWAGGTPGGYGYTF. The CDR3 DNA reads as TGTGCCAGCAGCCCCTGGGCAGGGGGCACCCCTGGTGGGTATGGCTACACCTTC.

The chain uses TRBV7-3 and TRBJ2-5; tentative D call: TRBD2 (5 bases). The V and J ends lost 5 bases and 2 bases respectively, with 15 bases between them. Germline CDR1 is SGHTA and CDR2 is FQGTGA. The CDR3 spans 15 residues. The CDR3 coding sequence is TGTGCCAGCAGCAGAGGAGGCCCGCTACAAGAGACCCAGTACTTC. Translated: CASSRGGPLQETQYF.

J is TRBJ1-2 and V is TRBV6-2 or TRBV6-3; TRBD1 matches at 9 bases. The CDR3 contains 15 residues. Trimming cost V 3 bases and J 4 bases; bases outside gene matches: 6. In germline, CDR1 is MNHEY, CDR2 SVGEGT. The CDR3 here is CASSYRDREVYGYTF. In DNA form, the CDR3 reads TGTGCCAGCAGTTATCGGGACAGGGAAGTCTATGGCTACACCTTC.

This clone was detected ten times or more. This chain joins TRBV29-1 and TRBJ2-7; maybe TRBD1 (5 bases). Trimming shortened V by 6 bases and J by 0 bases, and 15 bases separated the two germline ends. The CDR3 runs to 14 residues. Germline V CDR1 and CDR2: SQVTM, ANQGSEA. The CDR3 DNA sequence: TGCAGCGTCCTAGGTCAGGGAAGCTCCTACGAGCAGTACTTC. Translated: CSVLGQGSSYEQYF.

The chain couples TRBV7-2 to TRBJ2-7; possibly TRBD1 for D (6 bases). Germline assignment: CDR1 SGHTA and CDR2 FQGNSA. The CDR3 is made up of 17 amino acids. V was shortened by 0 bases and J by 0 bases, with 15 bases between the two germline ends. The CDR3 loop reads CASSLAATGGGSYEQYF. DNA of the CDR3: TGTGCCAGCAGCTTAGCCGCGACAGGAGGAGGCTCCTACGAGCAGTACTTC.

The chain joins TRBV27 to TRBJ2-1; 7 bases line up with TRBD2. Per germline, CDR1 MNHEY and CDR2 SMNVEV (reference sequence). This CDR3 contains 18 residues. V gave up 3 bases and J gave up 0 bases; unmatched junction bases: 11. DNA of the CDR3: TGTGCCAGCAGTTTCAGGACTAGTTCCCTGAGCTCCTACAATGAGCAGTTCTTC. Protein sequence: CASSFRTSSLSSYNEQFF.

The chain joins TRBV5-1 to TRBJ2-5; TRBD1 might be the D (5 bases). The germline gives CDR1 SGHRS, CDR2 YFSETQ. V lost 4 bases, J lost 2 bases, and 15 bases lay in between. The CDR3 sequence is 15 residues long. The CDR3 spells CASSSGHPGQETQYF. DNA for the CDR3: TGCGCCAGCAGCAGTGGACATCCAGGACAAGAGACCCAGTACTTC.

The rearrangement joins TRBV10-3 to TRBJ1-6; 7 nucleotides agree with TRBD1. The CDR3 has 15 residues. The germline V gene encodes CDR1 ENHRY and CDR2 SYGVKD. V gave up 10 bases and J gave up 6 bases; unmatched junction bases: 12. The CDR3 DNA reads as TGTGCCACCCAGAACTGGGACAGCCGTAATTCACCCCTCCACTTT. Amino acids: CATQNWDSRNSPLHF.

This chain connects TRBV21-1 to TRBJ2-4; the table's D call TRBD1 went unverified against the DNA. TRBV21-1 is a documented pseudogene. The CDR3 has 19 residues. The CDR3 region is CASSNLQGVVGRAKNIQYF. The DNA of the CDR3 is TGTGCCAGCAGCAACCTACAGGGGGTGGTTGGTCGGGCCAAAAACATTCAGTACTTC.

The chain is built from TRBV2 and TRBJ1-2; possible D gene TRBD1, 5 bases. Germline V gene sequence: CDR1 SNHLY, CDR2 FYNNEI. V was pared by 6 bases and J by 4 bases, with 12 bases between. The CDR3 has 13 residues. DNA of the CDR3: TGTGCCAGCAGAGCCGACAGTTCCTATGGCTACACCTTC. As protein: CASRADSSYGYTF.